The 19 T cell receptor beta chains below come from one sample, sequenced in a study of blood T cells in healthy people across ages. The second PCR ran about 6 to 12 cycles with a sample-barcoded 5' primer and J-beta primers. TCRdb itself ran the 5' RACE reads through MiXCR, one entry per CDR3 protein. Here the sample spans about 1.5 million distinct CDR3 sequences, roughly 43% being singletons. Sequencing used blood. These receptors were obtained from a woman under 30 in good health.

The chain carries TRBV7-2 and TRBJ2-1; TRBD2 matches at 9 bases. CDR3 size: 16 residues. Germline loops: CDR1 SGHTA, CDR2 FQGNSA. Germline trimming cut 2 bases from V and 6 bases from J; bases unmatched to any gene: 8. The CDR3 reads CASSLFKTSGLNEQFF. CDR3 coding DNA: TGTGCCAGCAGCTTATTCAAGACTAGCGGACTCAATGAGCAGTTCTTC.

This clonotype was counted a few times. The chain employs TRBV4-2 and TRBJ1-1; D is perhaps TRBD1 (6 bases). Germline V gene sequence: CDR1 LGHNA, CDR2 YNFKEQ. The CDR3 runs to 14 residues. With 5 bases removed from V and 3 bases from J, the gap between germline ends came to 13 bases. The CDR3 region has the DNA TGTGCCAGCAGCACCCCGGACAGATACACTGAAGCTTTCTTT. Its protein product is CASSTPDRYTEAFF.

The genes are TRBV20-1 and TRBJ2-7, with 9 positions matching TRBD1. With V trimmed by 6 bases and J by 0 bases, 6 bases remained unmatched. The germline gives CDR1 DFQATT, CDR2 SNEGSKA (reference sequence). The CDR3 runs 14 residues. The CDR3 region is CSANDRGYSYEQYF. The CDR3 DNA is TGCAGTGCGAACGACAGGGGGTACTCCTACGAGCAGTACTTC.

This clonotype occurred a few times. The chain recombines TRBV12-3 or TRBV12-4 with TRBJ2-1; 9 positions match TRBD2. The CDR3 runs to 14 residues. V dropped 3 bases and J dropped 8; count of bases not matched to a gene: 5. The CDR3 DNA reads TGTGCCAGCAGTTTGATGGGCGGGAGGGATGAGCAGTTCTTC. Its protein is CASSLMGGRDEQFF.

The chain joins TRBV20-1 to TRBJ1-2, with D possibly matching TRBD1 (5 bases). Per the germline V gene, CDR1 is DFQATT and CDR2 is SNEGSKA (reference sequence). The CDR3 consists of 13 residues. The germline V and J ends were trimmed by 5 bases and 4 bases, with 14 bases remaining between them. The CDR3 region is CSAEGRMVYGYTF. CDR3 sequence (DNA): TGCAGTGCTGAGGGACGGATGGTCTATGGCTACACCTTC.

Only a few counts were recorded for this clonotype. The chain combines TRBV12-3 or TRBV12-4 with TRBJ2-1; TRBD2 agrees at 7 bases. V trimming: 6 bases; J trimming: 0 bases; junction bases outside the gene matches: 11. This CDR3 region has 17 residues. In DNA form, the CDR3 reads TGTGCCAGCAGCTCCCGCGGGAGCGGGTCCTCCTACAATGAGCAGTTCTTC. This translates into CASSSRGSGSSYNEQFF.

This clonotype was detected a few times. The chain combines TRBV7-2 with TRBJ1-2, with no clear D. The CDR3 has 13 residues. The ends were cut back, 0 bases at V and 8 bases at J, with 10 bases in the middle. Per the germline V gene, CDR1 is SGHTA and CDR2 is FQGNSA. The CDR3 sequence is CASSLARVGGYTF. The CDR3 DNA is TGTGCCAGCAGCTTAGCTAGGGTGGGCGGCTACACCTTC.

The gene calls are TRBV5-1 and TRBJ2-7, with TRBD2 as a possible D gene (5 bases). The CDR3 consists of 14 residues. The germline V gene encodes CDR1 SGHRS and CDR2 YFSETQ. V was trimmed by 5 bases and J by 3 bases, leaving 15 bases between them. In nucleotides, the CDR3 is TGCGCCAGCAGGCCAACTGGGAGCTTCTACGAGCAGTACTTC. This translates into CASRPTGSFYEQYF.

A word on this clonotype: Germline is not matched at one junction end, which may reflect a read error. V gene TRBV7-9 combines with J gene TRBJ2-1; tentatively, D is TRBD2 (6 bases). Per the germline V gene, CDR1 is SEHNR and CDR2 is FQNEAQ (reference sequence). This CDR3 comprises 13 residues. CDR3 DNA sequence: TGTGCCAGCAGCATAGGAGGGTTGAATGGGCAGTTCTTC. It encodes CASSIGGLNGQFF.

To note about this clonotype: Possible read error: a much larger clone is one base away. This chain links TRBV12-3 or TRBV12-4 with TRBJ1-2, with a possible D match to TRBD1 (5 bases). The V end lost 5 bases, the J end lost 9 bases, and 13 bases lay between the germline ends. The CDR3 contains 12 residues. CDR3 protein: CASSLGRERYTF. The DNA of the CDR3 is TGTGCCAGCAGTCTCGGCAGGGAGCGCTACACCTTC.

The chain couples TRBV29-1 to TRBJ1-2; 10 bases line up with TRBD1. This CDR3 is built from 12 residues. Germline CDR1 SQVTM, CDR2 ANQGSEA. The V segment lost 4 bases and the J segment 5 bases; nucleotides outside the gene matches: 1. CDR3 nucleotide sequence: TGCAGCGTTGGGGACAGGGGTTATGGCTACACCTTC. It yields the protein CSVGDRGYGYTF.

Details on this clonotype: A read error may account for a junction end that differs from germline. V is TRBV6-1 and J is TRBJ2-7; the D call may be TRBD1 or TRBD2 (5 bases each). CDR1 and CDR2 from the germline V gene are MNHNS and SASEGT. The CDR3 loop spans 14 amino acids. For the CDR3, the DNA is TGTGTCAGCAGCCCAGAGCCTGGGGGCTACGAGCAGTACTTC. Translating gives CVSSPEPGGYEQYF.

The genes are TRBV20-1 and TRBJ2-1; D remains unclear. Judging by the DNA end, TRBJ2-7 fits better; the J call may be wrong. Germline lookup yields CDR1 DFQATT and CDR2 SNEGSKA (reference sequence). This CDR3 comprises 14 residues. The CDR3 spells CSAPDSKSYNEQYF. CDR3 bases: TGCAGTGCCCCCGACTCCAAGTCCTACAATGAGCAGTACTTC.

Points on this clonotype: At one boundary the junction diverges from the germline segment, which might be a read error. The gene calls are TRBV7-7 and TRBJ1-1; D is unclear. Germline CDR1 reads SSHAT; CDR2 reads FNYEAQ (reference sequence). This CDR3 has 13 residues. CDR3 amino acids: CASSFTTNTEDFF. The CDR3 bases are TGTGCTAGCAGCTTTACCACCAACACTGAAGATTTCTTT.

About this clonotype itself: Sequence at one end of the junction differs from germline and may be a read error. The chain has TRBV30 and TRBJ1-1; D call uncertain. The CDR3 contains 16 residues. Germline V gene data show CDR1 as GTSNPN and CDR2 as SVGIG (reference sequence). CDR3 sequence reads: CPWSTDPRAGNTEAFF. The CDR3 DNA reads as TGTCCCTGGAGTACCGACCCCCGGGCGGGGAACACTGAAGCTTTCTTT. Using reference TRBV30 and TRBJ1-1 for the parts outside the CDR3, the full variable domain is SQTIHQWPATLVQPVGSPLSLECTVEGTSNPNLYWYRQAAGRGLQLLFYSVGIGQISSEVPQNLSASRPQDRQFILSSKKLLLSDSGFYLCPWSTDPRAGNTEAFFGQGTRLTVV.

The chain joins TRBV12-3 or TRBV12-4 to TRBJ2-1; either TRBD1 or TRBD2 may fit D (5 bases each). The CDR3 totals 14 residues. With 1 base removed from V and 15 bases from J, the gap between germline ends came to 19 bases. The CDR3 region is CASSLGGTLGDRFF. As DNA, the CDR3 is TGTGCCAGCAGTTTAGGAGGCACTTTGGGGGATCGGTTCTTC.

The J gene is TRBJ2-3, the V gene TRBV4-1, with D perhaps matching TRBD1 (5 bases). Germline CDR1 reads MGHRA; CDR2 reads YSYEKL. The CDR3 extends over 16 amino acids. V lost 0 bases and J 0 bases, leaving 10 bases between the germline ends. The CDR3: CASSQEETVSTDTQYF. CDR3 sequence (DNA): TGCGCCAGCAGCCAAGAAGAGACAGTTAGCACAGATACGCAGTATTTT.

The chain is built from TRBV7-8 and TRBJ2-5; 8 bases align to TRBD1. With 0 bases clipped from V and 11 bases from J, the junction kept 2 bases outside the gene matches. In germline, CDR1 is SGHVS, CDR2 FQNEAQ. This CDR3 has 12 amino acids. The chain's CDR3 is CASSLADRVQYF. The CDR3 DNA sequence: TGTGCCAGCAGCTTAGCGGACAGGGTTCAGTACTTC. The full variable domain, in which reference TRBV7-8 and TRBJ2-5 provide the parts outside the CDR3, is GAGVSQSPRYKVAKRGQDVALRCDPISGHVSLFWYQQALGQGPEFLTYFQNEAQLDKSGLPSDRFFAERPEGSVSTLKIQRTQQEDSAVYLCASSLADRVQYFGPGTRLLVL.

This clonotype came up a few times. The genes are TRBV20-1 and TRBJ2-3; tentatively, D is TRBD1 or TRBD2 (6 bases each). Germline loops: CDR1 DFQATT, CDR2 SNEGSKA (reference sequence). Trimming took 0 bases from V and 6 from J, leaving 13 bases between them. The CDR3 has 14 amino acids. CDR3 DNA: TGCAGTGCTAGAGAGACGGGGGCAAGGGATACGCAGTATTTT. Translated, it gives CSARETGARDTQYF.